The 3 T cell receptor beta chains reported below all come from one sample, sequenced in a study of CD8+CD57+ T cells in acquired aplastic anemia. Patients who underwent sequencing had shown CD8+CD57+ cell expansion by flow cytometry. The template used for profiling TCR beta VDJ and CDR3 was genomic DNA. TCRdb recomputed calls from the reads with MiXCR, one row per CDR3 protein. The data hold under 200,000 distinct CDR3 sequences, with more than 45% observed a single time. Sequenced input: sorted CD4+, CD8+, or CD8+CD57+ T cells (not recorded which) from PBMCs. All receptors come from a human donor with aplastic anemia.

The chain joins TRBV5-5 to TRBJ2-1; D not certain. CDR1 and CDR2 from the germline V gene are SGHKS and YYEKEE (reference sequence). Trimming removed 4 bases at V and 9 bases at J, with 17 bases between. The CDR3 has 14 residues. The DNA for the CDR3 is TGTGCCAGCAGCCTGGGCTTTAGCCCGGCTGAGCAGTTCTTC. Translation gives CASSLGFSPAEQFF.

In its sample, this clonotype was seen many times. This chain uses TRBV20-1 with TRBJ1-2; 8 bases match TRBD1. V lost 7 bases and J lost 7; bases outside the gene matches: 8. Germline CDR1 and CDR2: DFQATT and SNEGSKA (reference sequence). The CDR3 covers 12 residues. The CDR3 nucleotides read TGCAGTGGTACGGACAGGGCGGCTGGCTACACCTTC. The encoded protein is CSGTDRAAGYTF.

This clonotype was seen repeatedly, ten times or more. V usage is TRBV11-2 and J usage is TRBJ2-3; D assignment may be TRBD1 or TRBD2 (6 bases each). This CDR3 spans 15 amino acids. Germline CDR1 reads SGHAT; CDR2 reads FQNNGV. V lost 5 bases and J 1 base, leaving 13 bases between the germline ends. CDR3 region: CASSRAGGGTDTQYF. The CDR3 coding sequence is TGTGCCAGCAGCCGCGCCGGGGGCGGCACAGATACGCAGTATTTT.